This T cell receptor beta chain was found in a study of blood T cell repertoires in COVID-19. Turning to the study itself: Samples of COVID-19 (acute and convalescent) were obtained from the United States, Italy and Spain.

Germline CDR1 and CDR2: GTSNPN and SVGIG (reference sequence). The trim removed 0 bases at V and 2 bases at J, leaving 2 bases unmatched. This CDR3 is 15 amino acids long. The assay was immunoSEQ multiplex PCR, and TCRdb's table has in-frame clones only and misses some. There are roughly 500,000 clones in the sample; roughly 90% occur only once, and less than 2% lies in the top ten. Residents of around 24 US areas, aged roughly 18 to 89 years, made up the participants. Participants reported their clinical history, and cohort assignment relied on those reports. What the recovered Cohort 3 donors had was two negative PCRs, clearance, or symptom resolution.

This rearrangement joins TRBV30 to TRBJ2-1; 9 bases are a match to TRBD2. The sequence was obtained from a woman in her thirties or forties who had recovered from COVID-19. The sample was PBMCs or T cells enriched from blood (not recorded which). As DNA, the CDR3 is TGTGCCTGGAGTGTCGTAGCGGGAGCCTACAATGAGCAGTTCTTC. Residues: CAWSVVAGAYNEQFF.